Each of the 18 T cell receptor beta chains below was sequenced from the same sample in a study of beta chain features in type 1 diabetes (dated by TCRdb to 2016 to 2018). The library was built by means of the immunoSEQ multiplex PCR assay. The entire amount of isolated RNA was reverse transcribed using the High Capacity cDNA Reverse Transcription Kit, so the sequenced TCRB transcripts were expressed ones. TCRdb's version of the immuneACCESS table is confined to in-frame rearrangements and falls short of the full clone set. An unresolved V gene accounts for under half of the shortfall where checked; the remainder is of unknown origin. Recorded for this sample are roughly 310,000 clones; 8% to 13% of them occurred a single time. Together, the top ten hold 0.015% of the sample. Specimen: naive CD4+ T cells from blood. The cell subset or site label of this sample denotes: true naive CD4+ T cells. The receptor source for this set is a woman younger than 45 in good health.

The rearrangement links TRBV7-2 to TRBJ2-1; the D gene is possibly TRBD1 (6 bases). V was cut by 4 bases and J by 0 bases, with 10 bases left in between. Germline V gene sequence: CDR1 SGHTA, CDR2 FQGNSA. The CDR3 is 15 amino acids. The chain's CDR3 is CASSSGTLSYNEQFF. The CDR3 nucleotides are TGTGCCAGCAGCTCCGGGACACTCTCCTACAATGAGCAGTTCTTC.

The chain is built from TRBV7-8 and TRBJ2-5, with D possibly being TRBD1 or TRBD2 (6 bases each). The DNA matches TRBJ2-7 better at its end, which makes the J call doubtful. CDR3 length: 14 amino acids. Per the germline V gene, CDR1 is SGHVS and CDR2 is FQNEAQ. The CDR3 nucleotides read TGTGCCAGCAGCAATGGGGGCGGGGACTACGAGCAGTACTTC. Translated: CASSNGGGDYEQYF.

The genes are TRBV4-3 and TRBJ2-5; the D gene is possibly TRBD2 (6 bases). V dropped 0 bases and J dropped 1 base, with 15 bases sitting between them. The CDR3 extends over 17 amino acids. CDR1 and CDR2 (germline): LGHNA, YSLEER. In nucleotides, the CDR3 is TGCGCCAGCAGCCAAGAGTTTGCCGGGAGCTTCCAAGAGACCCAGTACTTC. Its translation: CASSQEFAGSFQETQYF.

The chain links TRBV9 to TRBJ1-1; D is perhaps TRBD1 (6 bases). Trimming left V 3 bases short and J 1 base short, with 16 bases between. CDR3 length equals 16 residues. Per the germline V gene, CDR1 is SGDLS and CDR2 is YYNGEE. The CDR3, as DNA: TGTGCCAGCAGCGGAAACAGGCTCAGGGGGAACACTGAAGCTTTCTTT. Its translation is CASSGNRLRGNTEAFF.

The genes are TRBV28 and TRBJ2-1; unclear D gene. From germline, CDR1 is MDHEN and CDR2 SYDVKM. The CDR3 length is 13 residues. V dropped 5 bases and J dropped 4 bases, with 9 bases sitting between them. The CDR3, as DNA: TGTGCCAGCAGTCCACCCAGTTACAATGAGCAGTTCTTC. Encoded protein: CASSPPSYNEQFF.

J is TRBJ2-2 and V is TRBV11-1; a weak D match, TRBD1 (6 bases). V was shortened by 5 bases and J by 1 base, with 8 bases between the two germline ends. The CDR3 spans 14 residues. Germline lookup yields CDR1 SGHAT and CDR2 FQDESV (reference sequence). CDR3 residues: CASSEQGNTGELFF. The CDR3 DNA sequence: TGTGCCAGCAGCGAACAGGGGAACACCGGGGAGCTGTTTTTT. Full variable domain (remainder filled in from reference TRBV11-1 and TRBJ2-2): EAEVAQSPRYKITEKSQAVAFWCDPISGHATLYWYRQILGQGPELLVQFQDESVVDDSQLPKDRFSAERLKGVDSTLKIQPAELGDSAMYLCASSEQGNTGELFFGEGSRLTVL.

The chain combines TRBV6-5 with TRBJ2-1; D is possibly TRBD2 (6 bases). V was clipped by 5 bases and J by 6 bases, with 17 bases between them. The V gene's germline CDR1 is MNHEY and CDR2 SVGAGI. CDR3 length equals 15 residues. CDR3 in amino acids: CASSPGTSQFNEQFF. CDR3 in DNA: TGTGCCAGCAGTCCAGGGACTTCTCAATTCAATGAGCAGTTCTTC.

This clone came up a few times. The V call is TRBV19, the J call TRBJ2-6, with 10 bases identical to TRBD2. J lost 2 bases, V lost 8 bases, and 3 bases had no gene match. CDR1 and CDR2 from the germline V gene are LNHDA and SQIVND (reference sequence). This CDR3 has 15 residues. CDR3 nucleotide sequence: TGTGCCAGTTTGCTAGCGGGAGCTGGGGCCAACGTCCTGACTTTC. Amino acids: CASLLAGAGANVLTF.

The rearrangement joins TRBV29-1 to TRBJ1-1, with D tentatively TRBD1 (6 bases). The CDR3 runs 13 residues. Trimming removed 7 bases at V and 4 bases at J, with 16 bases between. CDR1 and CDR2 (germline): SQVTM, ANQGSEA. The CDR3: CSGLGQLGTEAFF. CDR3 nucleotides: TGCAGCGGGCTGGGACAATTAGGCACTGAAGCTTTCTTT.

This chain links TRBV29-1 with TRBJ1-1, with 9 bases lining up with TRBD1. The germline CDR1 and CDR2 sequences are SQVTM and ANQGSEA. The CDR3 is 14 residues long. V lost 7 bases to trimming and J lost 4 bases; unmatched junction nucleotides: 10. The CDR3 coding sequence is TGCAGCGCCACGCTGGACAGGGGTACCACTGAAGCTTTCTTT. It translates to CSATLDRGTTEAFF.

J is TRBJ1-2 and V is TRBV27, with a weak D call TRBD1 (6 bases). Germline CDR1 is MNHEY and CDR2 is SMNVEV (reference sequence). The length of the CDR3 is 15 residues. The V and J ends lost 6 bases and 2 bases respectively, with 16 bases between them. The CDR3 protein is CASRTISTGNYGYTF. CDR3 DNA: TGTGCCAGCAGAACGATATCAACAGGGAACTATGGCTACACCTTC.

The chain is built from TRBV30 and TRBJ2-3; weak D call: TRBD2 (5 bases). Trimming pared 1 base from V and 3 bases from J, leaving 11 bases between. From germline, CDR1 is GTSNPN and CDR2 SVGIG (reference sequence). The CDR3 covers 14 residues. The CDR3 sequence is CAWSGGLATDTQYF. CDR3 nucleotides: TGTGCCTGGAGTGGGGGTCTAGCAACAGATACGCAGTATTTT.

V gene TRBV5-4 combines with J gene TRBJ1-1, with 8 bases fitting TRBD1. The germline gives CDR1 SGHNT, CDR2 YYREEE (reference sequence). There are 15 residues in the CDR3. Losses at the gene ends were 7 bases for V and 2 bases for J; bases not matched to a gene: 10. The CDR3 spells CASRQKGTGNTEAFF. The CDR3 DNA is TGTGCCAGCCGACAAAAGGGGACAGGCAACACTGAAGCTTTCTTT.

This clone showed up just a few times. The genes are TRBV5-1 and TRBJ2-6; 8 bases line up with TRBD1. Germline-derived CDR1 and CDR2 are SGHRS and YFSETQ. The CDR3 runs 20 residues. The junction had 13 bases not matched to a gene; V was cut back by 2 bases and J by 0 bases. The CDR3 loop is CASSFVGRDRSISGANVLTF. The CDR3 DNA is TGCGCCAGCAGCTTCGTAGGACGGGACAGGTCAATCTCTGGGGCCAACGTCCTGACTTTC.

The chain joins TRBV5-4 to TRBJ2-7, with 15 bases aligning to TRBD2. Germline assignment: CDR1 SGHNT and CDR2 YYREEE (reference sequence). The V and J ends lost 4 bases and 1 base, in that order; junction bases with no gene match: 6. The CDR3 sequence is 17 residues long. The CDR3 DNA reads TGTGCCAGCAGCCCTCCGGGACTAGCGGGAGGTTCCTACGAGCAGTACTTC. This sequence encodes CASSPPGLAGGSYEQYF.

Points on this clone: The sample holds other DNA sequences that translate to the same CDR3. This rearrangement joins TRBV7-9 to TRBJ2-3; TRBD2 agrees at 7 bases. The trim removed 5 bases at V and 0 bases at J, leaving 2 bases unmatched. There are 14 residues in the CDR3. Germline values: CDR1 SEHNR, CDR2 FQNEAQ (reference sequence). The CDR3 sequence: CASSLSGSTDTQYF. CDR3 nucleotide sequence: TGTGCCAGCAGCCTTAGCGGGAGCACAGATACGCAGTATTTT.

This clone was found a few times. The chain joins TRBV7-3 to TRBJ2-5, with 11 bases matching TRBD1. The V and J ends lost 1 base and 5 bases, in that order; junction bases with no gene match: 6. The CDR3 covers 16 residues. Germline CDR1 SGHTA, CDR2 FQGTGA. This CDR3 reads CASSLNSGQGGETQYF. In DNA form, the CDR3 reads TGTGCCAGCAGCTTAAACTCGGGACAGGGGGGCGAGACCCAGTACTTC.

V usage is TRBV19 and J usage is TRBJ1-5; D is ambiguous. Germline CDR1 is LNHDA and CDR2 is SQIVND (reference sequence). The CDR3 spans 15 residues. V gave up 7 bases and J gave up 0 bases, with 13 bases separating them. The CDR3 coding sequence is TGTGCCAGTATGATCCGCAGGAATAGCAATCAGCCCCAGCATTTT. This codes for CASMIRRNSNQPQHF.